This TCR beta chain appears in the sequencing data of a study of OX40 agonist ivuxolimab in advanced cancers. This CDR3 is built from 15 residues. Trimming took 4 bases from V and 1 from J, leaving 13 bases between them. CDR1 is SGHAT, CDR2 FQDESV, per germline (reference sequence). Profiled with immunoSEQ multiplex PCR; TCRdb holds only in-frame clones, not every one. The sample has 70,000 to 80,000 clones, approximately 86% seen once. The chain employs TRBV11-1 and TRBJ1-1; a weak D match, TRBD1 (5 bases). Sequencing used CD4+ or CD8+ T cells sorted from blood, obtained in a trial of the OX40 agonist ivuxolimab. This receptor was identified in an adult with an advanced solid tumor such as melanoma, head and neck, liver or kidney cancer. The CDR3: CASSSPTDGNTEAFF. Here the CDR3 DNA reads TGTGCCAGCAGCTCACCGACAGACGGGAACACTGAAGCTTTCTTT.